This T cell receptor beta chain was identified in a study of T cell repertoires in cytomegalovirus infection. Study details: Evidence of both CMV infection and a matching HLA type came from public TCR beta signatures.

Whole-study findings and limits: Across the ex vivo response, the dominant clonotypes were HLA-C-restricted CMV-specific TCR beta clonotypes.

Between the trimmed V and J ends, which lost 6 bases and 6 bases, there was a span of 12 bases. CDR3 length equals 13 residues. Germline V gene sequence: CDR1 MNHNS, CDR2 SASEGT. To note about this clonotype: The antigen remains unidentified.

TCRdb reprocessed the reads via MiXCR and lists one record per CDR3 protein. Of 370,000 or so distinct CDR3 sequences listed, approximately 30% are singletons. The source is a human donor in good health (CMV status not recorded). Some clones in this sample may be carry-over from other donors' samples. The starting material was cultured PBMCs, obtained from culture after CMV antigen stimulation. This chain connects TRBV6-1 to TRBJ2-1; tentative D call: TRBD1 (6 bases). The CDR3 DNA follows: TGTGCCAGCAGGGCACGGGACACCAATGAGCAGTTCTTC. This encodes CASRARDTNEQFF.